These T cell receptor beta chains were read from a single sample in a study of T cell responses to AZD1222 COVID-19 vaccine. Profiling relied on immunoSEQ multiplex PCR, and the TCRdb table lists in-frame clones only, not all of them. Of around 130,000 clones listed, approximately 85% are singletons. The source was peripheral blood, collected on day 0 of AZD1222 vaccination. These receptors were collected from an adult in good health. Each CDR3 is given with its conserved first and last residue. A D gene is named only where the DNA matches it firmly. Clone size, where shown, is once, few, many, or a class for clones that have expanded.

D	size	V	J	CDR3	DNA
TRBD2	.	TRBV5-4	TRBJ2-7	CASMRIAGAHEQYF	TGTGCCAGCATGCGAATAGCGGGAGCCCACGAGCAGTACTTC
.	.	TRBV5-1	TRBJ2-7	CASSLGQFYEQYF	TGCGCCAGCAGCTTGGGACAGTTCTACGAGCAGTACTTC
.	.	TRBV3-1/TRBV3-2	TRBJ1-4	CASSQGINEKLFF	TGTGCCAGCAGCCAAGGAATAAATGAAAAACTGTTTTTT
.	.	TRBV5-1	TRBJ1-4	CASSLVGVNEKLFF	TGCGCCAGCAGCTTGGTAGGGGTTAATGAAAAACTGTTTTTT
.	.	TRBV5-1	TRBJ1-4	CASSLVAGNEKLFF	TGCGCCAGCAGCTTGGTCGCAGGCAATGAAAAACTGTTTTTT
.	.	TRBV7-2	TRBJ1-6	CASSFGAYNSPLHF	TGTGCCAGCAGCTTTGGGGCGTATAATTCACCCCTCCACTTT
.	.	TRBV20-1	TRBJ1-2	CSANRQTSNF	TGCAGTGCGAACCGACAGACTTCGAACTTC
TRBD1	few	TRBV20-1	TRBJ1-6	CSGEEDREVHF	TGCAGTGGCGAGGAGGACAGGGAGGTCCACTTT
.	.	TRBV10-3	TRBJ2-1	CAISAAGYNEQFF	TGTGCCATCAGTGCAGCTGGATACAATGAGCAGTTCTTC
.	.	TRBV9	TRBJ2-3	CASSTSPTGLADTQYF	TGTGCCAGCAGCACAAGCCCCACTGGATTGGCAGATACGCAGTATTTT
.	once	TRBV2	TRBJ1-6	CASSEAGDFNSPLHF	TGTGCCAGCAGTGAAGCTGGGGATTTTAATTCACCCCTCCACTTT
.	once	TRBV5-1	TRBJ1-1	CASSSQVPGQNTEAFF	TGCGCCAGCAGCTCCCAAGTCCCGGGACAGAACACTGAAGCTTTCTTT
TRBD1	.	TRBV18	TRBJ1-5	CASSPPGTAGQPQHF	TGTGCCAGCTCACCACCCGGGACAGCGGGTCAGCCCCAGCATTTT
.	.	TRBV28	TRBJ1-1	CASSLRGLDTEAFF	TGTGCCAGCAGTTTGCGGGGACTCGACACTGAAGCTTTCTTT
.	once	TRBV19	TRBJ2-1	CATIRGESYNEQFF	TGTGCCACCATCAGGGGGGAATCCTACAATGAGCAGTTCTTC
TRBD1	.	TRBV7-2	TRBJ2-1	CASSTIRGISYNEQFF	TGTGCCAGCAGCACGATCAGGGGGATTTCCTACAATGAGCAGTTCTTC
.	.	TRBV6-5	TRBJ1-5	CASKTVGTSNQPQHF	TGTGCCAGCAAGACCGTCGGGACGAGCAATCAGCCCCAGCATTTT
TRBD2	.	TRBV30	TRBJ2-5	CAWSVVAGYQETQYF	TGTGCCTGGAGTGTGGTAGCGGGGTACCAAGAGACCCAGTACTTC
.	.	TRBV19	TRBJ2-3	CASSLSSGTDTQYF	TGTGCCAGTAGTCTGTCTAGCGGCACAGATACGCAGTATTTT
TRBD1	.	TRBV12-3/TRBV12-4	TRBJ1-2	CASSLGQADGYTF	TGTGCCAGCAGTTTGGGACAGGCGGATGGCTACACCTTC
.	.	TRBV13	TRBJ2-3	CASSLAGVSTDTQYF	TGTGCCAGCAGCTTAGCCGGAGTTAGCACAGATACGCAGTATTTT
TRBD2	once	TRBV12-5	TRBJ2-7	CASGLGLAEYYEQYF	TGTGCTAGTGGTTTAGGACTAGCGGAGTACTACGAGCAGTACTTC
.	.	TRBV7-6	TRBJ1-4	CASSLGRQFGADEKLFF	TGTGCCAGCAGCTTAGGGCGGCAGTTTGGGGCCGATGAAAAACTGTTTTTT
.	.	TRBV11-3	TRBJ2-3	CASSYTDTQYF	TGTGCCAGCAGCTACACAGATACGCAGTATTTT
TRBD1	.	TRBV29-1	TRBJ1-4	CSAARDSNEKLFF	TGCAGCGCCGCCCGGGACAGTAATGAAAAACTGTTTTTT
TRBD2	.	TRBV18	TRBJ2-7	CASTLGLAGDIYEQYF	TGTGCCAGCACATTGGGACTAGCGGGGGATATCTACGAGCAGTACTTC
TRBD1	.	TRBV6-5	TRBJ1-1	CASTQGEGANTEAFF	TGTGCCAGCACCCAAGGTGAGGGGGCCAACACTGAAGCTTTCTTT
.	.	TRBV12-3/TRBV12-4	TRBJ1-2	CASSTGLVTGYTF	TGTGCCAGCAGCACCGGACTAGTTACTGGCTACACCTTC
.	.	TRBV28	TRBJ1-1	CASSLRGILWGTEAFF	TGTGCCAGCAGTTTAAGGGGGATACTATGGGGAACTGAAGCTTTCTTT
.	.	TRBV2	TRBJ2-7	CASSSYTGSEQYF	TGTGCCAGCAGTTCCTATACGGGGTCCGAGCAGTACTTC
.	.	TRBV12-3/TRBV12-4	TRBJ1-5	CAIQQGNQPQHF	TGTGCCATTCAACAGGGTAATCAGCCCCAGCATTTT
.	.	TRBV12-5	TRBJ1-1	CASGFTGRGTEAFF	TGTGCTAGTGGTTTCACAGGGCGAGGCACTGAAGCTTTCTTT
TRBD2	.	TRBV7-2	TRBJ2-4	CASSPMAGGENIQYF	TGTGCCAGCAGCCCCATGGCGGGAGGTGAAAACATTCAGTACTTC
.	.	TRBV6-2/TRBV6-3	TRBJ2-2	CASSLQAAGELFF	TGTGCCAGCAGTTTACAGGCCGCCGGGGAGCTGTTTTTT
TRBD2	once	TRBV18	TRBJ2-7	CASSPSGGVSEQYF	TGTGCCAGCTCCCCTAGCGGGGGGGTCTCCGAGCAGTACTTC
.	.	TRBV24-1	TRBJ2-5	CATSVEGGGNQETQYF	TGTGCCACCAGTGTGGAAGGGGGAGGGAACCAAGAGACCCAGTACTTC
TRBD1	.	TRBV19	TRBJ1-1	CASSIEDRGRRNTEAFF	TGTGCCAGTAGTATAGAGGACAGGGGCAGGAGGAACACTGAAGCTTTCTTT
TRBD1	.	TRBV7-2	TRBJ2-7	CASRPAGGASYEQYF	TGTGCCAGCAGACCAGCAGGGGGCGCCTCCTACGAGCAGTACTTC
.	few	TRBV28	TRBJ1-2	CASSFRTPLGGYTF	TGTGCCAGCAGTTTTCGAACACCTTTGGGGGGCTACACCTTC
TRBD1	.	TRBV24-1	TRBJ2-6	CATSDSPGQGASGANVLTF	TGTGCCACCAGTGATTCACCGGGACAGGGGGCCTCTGGGGCCAACGTCCTGACTTTC
TRBD1	.	TRBV6-4	TRBJ2-2	CASSIGQGAVTGELFF	TGTGCCAGCAGTATCGGACAGGGGGCCGTTACCGGGGAGCTGTTTTTT